This T cell receptor (beta chain) was observed in a study of cytotoxic CD8 clonotypes in ibrutinib-treated CLL. V gave up 3 bases and J gave up 8 bases, with 16 bases separating them. The germline gives CDR1 MDHEN, CDR2 SYDVKM. The CDR3 has 14 amino acids. Researchers set a sequencing depth target of 1 in 200,000 to 1 in 1 million T cells. The method was immunoSEQ multiplex PCR; TCRdb's version includes in-frame clones alone and lacks a portion of them. The repertoire holds roughly 250,000 clones, with 60% to 75% as singletons. About 2 micrograms of genomic DNA, which was extracted from cryopreserved PBMCs, served as the material used for the TCR beta libraries. This clone has more than one count but fewer than ten.

This rearrangement joins TRBV28 to TRBJ1-2, with D possibly TRBD1 on 5 matching bases. This specimen consisted of PBMCs, obtained after 24 months of ibrutinib treatment. The sequence was collected from a human donor with chronic lymphocytic leukemia. The CDR3 nucleotides are TGTGCCAGCAGTTTTGTTACAGGAAGAGGAGGCTACACCTTC. Translated, it gives CASSFVTGRGGYTF.